The clone carrying this TCR beta chain has just a few counts. Its target is unknown. Using unique molecular identifiers, the investigators prepared the TCRbeta library. MiXCR was run by TCRdb on the PCR reads, yielding one entry per CDR3 protein. Among 700,000 to 950,000 distinct CDR3 sequences listed, approximately 15% were seen once. The sample is drawn from a study of T-cell reconstitution after alpha-beta-depleted transplantation in children. V was shortened by 2 bases and J by 4 bases, with 16 bases between the two germline ends. The CDR3 has 15 amino acids. Germline CDR1 SGHRS, CDR2 YFSETQ. Study-wide results and limits: TCRbeta diversity was high at day 60 in some patients (a result of surviving recipient T cells and thymic progenitors).

The specimen comprised PBMCs, mostly from graft donor cells, sampled 360 days after TCRalphabeta/CD19-depleted stem cell transplant. The TCR was taken from a male patient younger than 18 who had a stem cell transplant for acute lymphoblastic leukemia, so the T cells may come from the graft donor. The chain combines TRBV5-1 with TRBJ2-7; possibly TRBD1 for D (5 bases). CDR3 amino acids: CASSLAGHHFYEQYF. Written as DNA, the CDR3 is TGCGCCAGCAGCTTAGCCGGACATCATTTTTACGAGCAGTACTTC.